This is a list of T cell receptor beta chains from one sample in a study of blood T cell repertoires in COVID-19. Clones were sequenced by immunoSEQ multiplex PCR, and TCRdb holds only the in-frame ones, with some missing. Among 380,000 or so clones listed, 80% to 90% were seen once. Sequences were obtained from PBMCs or T cells enriched from blood (not recorded which). The receptor source for this set is a man younger than 40 who had recovered from COVID-19. CDR3s include the opening cysteine and the closing phenylalanine or tryptophan. Fields, in order: D gene, clone size, V gene, J gene, CDR3 protein, CDR3 DNA. A D gene is named only where the DNA matches it firmly. Size values are once, few and many counts, or a class for expanded clones, and some rows have none.

.	.	TRBV10-3	TRBJ1-2	CAISDIASGYTF	TGTGCCATCAGTGATATCGCGTCTGGCTACACCTTC
.	.	TRBV9	TRBJ1-1	CASSVADTEAFF	TGTGCCAGCAGCGTAGCAGACACTGAAGCTTTCTTT
.	.	TRBV7-9	TRBJ1-1	CASSQEGWTEAFF	TGTGCCAGCAGCCAGGAGGGGTGGACTGAAGCTTTCTTT
.	.	TRBV5-1	TRBJ1-3	CASSPDPGGNTIYF	TGCGCCAGCAGCCCGGATCCAGGGGGAAACACCATATATTTT
TRBD1	.	TRBV6-5	TRBJ2-7	CASSHGTVNYEQYF	TGTGCCAGCAGTCACGGGACAGTCAACTACGAGCAGTACTTC
TRBD1	.	TRBV10-1	TRBJ1-2	CASSEGQDYGYTF	TGCGCCAGCAGTGAAGGACAGGACTATGGCTACACCTTC
.	.	TRBV7-2	TRBJ2-2	CASSLSQFTVRTGELFF	TGTGCCAGCAGCTTATCGCAATTCACAGTGAGAACCGGGGAGCTGTTTTTT
.	few	TRBV5-4	TRBJ1-2	CASSLETGFYGYTF	TGTGCCAGCAGCCTAGAGACAGGTTTTTATGGCTACACCTTC
.	few	TRBV5-4	TRBJ1-1	CASSGESRTEAFF	TGTGCCAGCAGCGGGGAGAGTAGGACTGAAGCTTTCTTT
.	.	TRBV5-1	TRBJ1-3	CASSIPGSGNTIYF	TGCGCCAGCAGTATTCCGGGGTCTGGAAACACCATATATTTT
TRBD2	.	TRBV9	TRBJ2-2	CASSVPAGANTGELFF	TGTGCCAGCAGCGTCCCCGCGGGGGCGAACACCGGGGAGCTGTTTTTT
.	.	TRBV7-9	TRBJ1-3	CASSRGAGNTIYF	TGTGCCAGCAGTCGGGGGGCTGGAAACACCATATATTTT
.	.	TRBV27	TRBJ2-7	CASSLSPTGGSYEQYF	TGTGCCAGCAGTTTATCGCCCACTGGAGGTTCCTACGAGCAGTACTTC
.	.	TRBV21-1	TRBJ1-2	CASSSVGLYGYTF	TGTGCCAGCAGCAGTGTGGGGCTCTATGGCTACACCTTC
.	.	TRBV5-1	TRBJ1-4	CASSRGGEKLFF	TGCGCCAGCAGTCGAGGGGGTGAAAAACTGTTTTTT